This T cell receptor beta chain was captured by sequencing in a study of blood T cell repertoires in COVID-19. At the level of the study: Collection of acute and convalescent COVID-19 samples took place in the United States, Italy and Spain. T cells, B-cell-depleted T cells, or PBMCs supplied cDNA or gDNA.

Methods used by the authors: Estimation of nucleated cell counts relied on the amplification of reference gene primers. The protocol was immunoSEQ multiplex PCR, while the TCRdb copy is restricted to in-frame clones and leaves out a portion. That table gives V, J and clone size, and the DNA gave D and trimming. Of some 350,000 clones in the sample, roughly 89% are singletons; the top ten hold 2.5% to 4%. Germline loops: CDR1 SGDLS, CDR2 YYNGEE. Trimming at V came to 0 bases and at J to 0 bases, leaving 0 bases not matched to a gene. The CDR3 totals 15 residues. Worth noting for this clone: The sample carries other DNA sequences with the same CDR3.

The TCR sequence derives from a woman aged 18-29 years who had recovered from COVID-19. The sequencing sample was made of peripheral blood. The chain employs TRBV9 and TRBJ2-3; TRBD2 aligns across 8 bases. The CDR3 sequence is CASSVAGGSTDTQYF. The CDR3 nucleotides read TGTGCCAGCAGCGTAGCGGGGGGGAGCACAGATACGCAGTATTTT.